Following are 14 T cell receptor beta chains from one sample sequenced in a study of monozygotic twins with inflammatory bowel disease. TCRdb re-called the 5' RACE reads and gives one entry per CDR3 protein, without DNA. This listing includes about 450,000 distinct CDR3 sequences. The material sequenced was blood. These receptors were collected from a human donor with ulcerative colitis or Crohn's disease, or a healthy co-twin of an affected twin (not recorded which).

The chain uses TRBV20-1 and TRBJ1-5. Germline V gives CDR1 DFQATT, CDR2 SNEGSKA (reference sequence). There are 16 residues in the CDR3. CDR3 sequence: CSALPVMGISNQPQHF.

This chain links TRBV15 with TRBJ2-7; TCRdb indicates TRBD2, and absent DNA this call remains unverified. Germline V gene data show CDR1 as LNHNV and CDR2 as YYDKDF (reference sequence). The CDR3 runs 14 residues. CDR3 in amino acids: CATSRVAVPYEQYF.

This CDR3 is CASSRTISSYEQYF. The rearrangement uses TRBV7-2 and TRBJ2-7. Germline CDR1 and CDR2: SGHTA and FQGNSA. The CDR3 covers 14 residues. Combining the CDR3 with reference TRBV7-2 and TRBJ2-7 gives the whole variable domain GAGVSQSPSNKVTEKGKDVELRCDPISGHTALYWYRQSLGQGLEFLIYFQGNSAPDKSGLPSDRFSAERTGGSVSTLTIQRTQQEDSAVYLCASSRTISSYEQYFGPGTRLTVT.

The CDR3 here is CATKGRAGGYGYTF. This chain joins TRBV25-1 and TRBJ1-2. CDR1 MGHDK and CDR2 SYGVNS come from the germline V gene. This CDR3 has 14 residues.

V usage is TRBV20-1 and J usage is TRBJ1-3. In germline, CDR1 is DFQATT, CDR2 SNEGSKA (reference sequence). The CDR3 has 15 amino acids. CDR3 region: CSARDGKDLGNTIYF.

The chain has TRBV6-5 and TRBJ2-4; TCRdb outputs TRBD2, but without DNA this stays unchecked. CDR1 MNHEY and CDR2 SVGAGI come from the germline V gene. The CDR3 runs 15 residues. This chain's CDR3 is CASSYTSSAKNMQYF.

The chain carries TRBV29-1 and TRBJ2-7; the D call from TCRdb, TRBD2, cannot be confirmed without DNA. Per germline, CDR1 SQVTM and CDR2 ANQGSEA. CDR3 size: 14 residues. The CDR3 spells CSVEPSVGGYEQYF.

The rearrangement uses TRBV20-1 and TRBJ2-4; TCRdb names TRBD1, which stays unverified in the absence of DNA. From germline, CDR1 is DFQATT and CDR2 SNEGSKA (reference sequence). The CDR3 contains 14 residues. CDR3 sequence reads: CSGSGGEGKNIQYF.

The genes are TRBV5-1 and TRBJ2-7; the TCRdb D gene call, TRBD1, has no DNA to confirm it. Germline V lookup: CDR1 SGHRS, CDR2 YFSETQ. The CDR3 spans 14 residues. CDR3 region: CASSLETGDYEQYF.

This sequence joins TRBV11-1 and TRBJ2-2; absent DNA, TCRdb's TRBD2 call cannot be checked. The CDR3 consists of 18 residues. The germline gives CDR1 SGHAT, CDR2 FQDESV (reference sequence). CDR3 residues: CASSFLLAGGTNTGELFF.

CDR3 amino acids: CASSVGGVGNEQFF. This chain joins TRBV5-4 and TRBJ2-1; TCRdb names TRBD2, which stays unverified in the absence of DNA. Per the germline V gene, CDR1 is SGHNT and CDR2 is YYREEE (reference sequence). This CDR3 comprises 14 residues.

The rearrangement joins TRBV18 to TRBJ2-2. This CDR3 has 14 amino acids. Per germline, CDR1 KGHSH and CDR2 LQKENI. The chain's CDR3 is CASSLSRDTGELFF.

V is TRBV25-1 and J is TRBJ2-5; TCRdb lists TRBD1, though no DNA is available to test this call. The germline CDR1 and CDR2 sequences are MGHDK and SYGVNS. This CDR3 has 15 residues. The CDR3 protein is CASSEAEGGWETQYF. The whole variable domain, filled in from reference TRBV25-1 and TRBJ2-5, reads EADIYQTPRYLVIGTGKKITLECSQTMGHDKMYWYQQDPGMELHLIHYSYGVNSTEKGDLSSESTVSRIRTEHFPLTLESARPSHTSQYLCASSEAEGGWETQYFGPGTRLLVL.

This sequence joins TRBV7-6 and TRBJ2-2; TCRdb returns TRBD2, unconfirmable since there is no DNA. The CDR3 has 15 amino acids. CDR1 is SGHVS and CDR2 is FNYEAQ in the germline V gene. CDR3 loop: CASSLGGSRSGELFF.